These 29 T cell receptor beta chains were sequenced from one sample in a study of blood T cell repertoires in COVID-19. Clones were sequenced by immunoSEQ multiplex PCR, and TCRdb holds only the in-frame ones, with some missing. The sample lists some 130,000 clones, approximately 80% occurring once. Sequencing used PBMCs or T cells enriched from blood (not recorded which). These receptors came from a woman aged 50 to 65 who had recovered from COVID-19.

This clone was recorded many times. V usage is TRBV20-1 and J usage is TRBJ1-5; D is perhaps TRBD1 (6 bases). The CDR3 totals 13 residues. The V gene lost 3 bases and the J gene lost 6 bases, with 12 bases spanning the gap. In germline, CDR1 is DFQATT, CDR2 SNEGSKA (reference sequence). As DNA, the CDR3 is TGCAGTGCTAGTACGGGGGGCAGTCAGCCCCAGCATTTT. As protein: CSASTGGSQPQHF.

This chain connects TRBV3-1 (or the pseudogene TRBV3-2) to TRBJ1-4, with TRBD1 as a possible D gene (5 bases). Looked up from germline, CDR1 is LGHDT and CDR2 is YNNKEL (reference sequence). Trimming took off 0 bases at V and 4 bases at J, with 9 bases between the two ends. The CDR3 has 15 residues. The CDR3 region is CASSQEGGFNEKLFF. CDR3 bases: TGTGCCAGCAGCCAAGAGGGGGGGTTTAATGAAAAACTGTTTTTT.

The chain combines TRBV30 with TRBJ1-1; TRBD1 aligns across 8 bases. V shed 1 base and J 3 bases; nucleotides not matched to a gene: 1. The CDR3 runs to 13 residues. Germline loops: CDR1 GTSNPN, CDR2 SVGIG (reference sequence). For the CDR3, the DNA is TGTGCCTGGAGTGAGGACAGGGACACTGAAGCTTTCTTT. Translation gives CAWSEDRDTEAFF.

The CDR3 DNA is TGTGCCAGCAGCGTGGACAGGGGGCCACAAGAGACCCAGTACTTC. Protein sequence: CASSVDRGPQETQYF. The chain carries TRBV11-3 and TRBJ2-5, with TRBD1 identical over 11 bases. The germline gives CDR1 SGHNT, CDR2 YENEEA. The CDR3 is made up of 15 amino acids. J gave up 2 bases and V 5 bases, and 4 bases lay outside the gene matches.

V and J are TRBV11-2 and TRBJ1-6; D gene unclear. The length of the CDR3 is 13 residues. Trimming pared 4 bases from V and 8 bases from J, leaving 9 bases between. The V gene's germline CDR1 is SGHAT and CDR2 FQNNGV. CDR3 sequence: CASSSETYSPLHF. In DNA form, the CDR3 reads TGTGCCAGCAGCTCAGAAACTTATTCACCCCTCCACTTT.

The genes are TRBV5-4 and TRBJ2-1; possible D gene TRBD1, 6 bases. The germline V gene has CDR1 SGHNT and CDR2 YYREEE (reference sequence). CDR3 length: 15 amino acids. V was trimmed by 0 bases and J by 4 bases, leaving 11 bases between them. CDR3 nucleotides: TGTGCCAGCAGCTTGGGGCAGGGGATTTACAATGAGCAGTTCTTC. Translating it yields CASSLGQGIYNEQFF.

The chain couples TRBV10-3 to TRBJ2-2, with 10 bases identical to TRBD1. The CDR3 totals 15 residues. Germline values: CDR1 ENHRY, CDR2 SYGVKD. V dropped 3 bases and J dropped 5; count of bases not matched to a gene: 3. CDR3 nucleotide sequence: TGTGCCATCAGTGAAAGACAGGGGGCTACCGGGGAGCTGTTTTTT. It encodes CAISERQGATGELFF.

CDR3 coding DNA: TGTGCCAGCAGTTACGGCAGGGGATATAATTCACCCCTCCACTTT. Translated, it gives CASSYGRGYNSPLHF. The chain recombines TRBV6-6 with TRBJ1-6, with D maybe TRBD1 (6 bases). This CDR3 spans 15 amino acids. CDR1 and CDR2 (germline): MNHNY, SVGAGI (reference sequence). V was clipped by 2 bases and J by 4 bases, with 9 bases between them.

This rearrangement joins TRBV27 to TRBJ1-2, with TRBD1 matching over 8 bases. After removal of 4 bases from V and 3 bases from J, the junction contained 13 bases not matched to a gene. Germline lookup yields CDR1 MNHEY and CDR2 SMNVEV (reference sequence). This CDR3 spans 17 amino acids. CDR3 sequence: CASSSTGVREVDYGYTF. CDR3 coding DNA: TGTGCCAGCAGTTCGACAGGGGTTCGAGAGGTGGACTATGGCTACACCTTC.

The rearrangement uses TRBV11-1 and TRBJ2-7; a possible D gene is TRBD2 (6 bases). Trimming cost V 2 bases and J 2 bases, with 10 bases left between them. Germline values: CDR1 SGHAT, CDR2 FQDESV (reference sequence). The CDR3 spans 14 residues. The CDR3 spells CASSLTEGTYEQYF. The CDR3 DNA reads TGTGCCAGCAGCTTAACGGAGGGGACCTACGAGCAGTACTTC.

The chain employs TRBV18 and TRBJ1-6; 7 nucleotides match TRBD1. CDR3 size: 16 residues. After removal of 6 bases from V and 0 bases from J, the junction contained 5 bases not matched to a gene. Germline V gives CDR1 KGHSH, CDR2 LQKENI. CDR3 in amino acids: CASSLRGSSYNSPLHF. The CDR3 coding sequence is TGTGCCAGCTCCCTCAGGGGGAGCTCCTATAATTCACCCCTCCACTTT.

The chain couples TRBV5-4 to TRBJ1-5; D is perhaps TRBD1 (6 bases). Trimming stripped 4 bases from V and 5 bases from J, with 16 bases between. The CDR3 is 15 residues long. Per the germline V gene, CDR1 is SGHNT and CDR2 is YYREEE (reference sequence). As DNA, the CDR3 is TGTGCCAGCAGCAGGGACCCCGGGGGGCATCAGCCCCAGCATTTT. Encoded protein: CASSRDPGGHQPQHF.

This clone was counted many times. The chain is built from TRBV10-1 and TRBJ2-7; 10 nucleotides line up with TRBD2. V trimming: 0 bases; J trimming: 4 bases; junction bases outside the gene matches: 9. CDR3 size: 17 residues. Germline V gene data show CDR1 as WNHNN and CDR2 as SYGVQD (reference sequence). The CDR3, as DNA: TGCGCCAGCAGTGAGTCGATTTGTAGCGGGGGGCCGTACGAGCAGTACTTC. The encoded protein is CASSESICSGGPYEQYF.

This clone was picked up one time. The chain has TRBV11-2 and TRBJ2-3; TRBD1 matches at 8 bases. Germline lookup yields CDR1 SGHAT and CDR2 FQNNGV. The CDR3 consists of 13 residues. Trimming at V came to 10 bases and at J to 5 bases, leaving 8 bases not matched to a gene. For the CDR3, the DNA is TGTGCCACCATGAGGGACAGGCTAGATACGCAGTATTTT. Translating gives CATMRDRLDTQYF. Using reference TRBV11-2 and TRBJ2-3 for the parts outside the CDR3, the full variable domain is EAGVAQSPRYKIIEKRQSVAFWCNPISGHATLYWYQQILGQGPKLLIQFQNNGVVDDSQLPKDRFSAERLKGVDSTLKIQPAKLEDSAVYLCATMRDRLDTQYFGPGTRLTVL.

This clone was recorded once. This chain links TRBV18 with TRBJ2-7, with TRBD1 matching over 7 bases. CDR1 is KGHSH, CDR2 LQKENI, per germline. V dropped 4 bases and J dropped 2; count of bases not matched to a gene: 5. The CDR3 is 14 residues long. CDR3 amino acids: CASSRTGKAYEQYF. In nucleotides, the CDR3 is TGTGCCAGCTCACGGACAGGAAAGGCCTACGAGCAGTACTTC.

The chain links TRBV5-4 to TRBJ1-4; D may be TRBD1 (6 bases). The germline gives CDR1 SGHNT, CDR2 YYREEE (reference sequence). The CDR3 covers 14 residues. Trimming pared 3 bases from V and 10 bases from J, leaving 16 bases between. This CDR3 reads CASSSSDSSGKLFF. CDR3 nucleotides: TGTGCCAGCAGCTCTTCGGACAGCTCCGGAAAACTGTTTTTT.

This clone was seen once. The chain links TRBV2 to TRBJ2-5; TRBD2 aligns across 7 bases. Germline CDR1 is SNHLY and CDR2 is FYNNEI. The CDR3 covers 13 residues. With 7 bases clipped from V and 5 bases from J, the junction kept 7 bases outside the gene matches. The CDR3 reads CASKRGAGETQYF. The CDR3 coding sequence is TGTGCCAGCAAGCGGGGCGCAGGGGAGACCCAGTACTTC. Supplemented by reference TRBV2 and TRBJ2-5, the full variable domain reads EPEVTQTPSHQVTQMGQEVILRCVPISNHLYFYWYRQILGQKVEFLVSFYNNEISEKSEIFDDQFSVERPDGSNFTLKIRSTKLEDSAMYFCASKRGAGETQYFGPGTRLLVL.

This clone was seen ten or more times. The chain combines TRBV11-2 with TRBJ2-7; 7 bases are a match to TRBD1. The J segment lost 1 base and the V segment lost 5 bases, leaving 5 bases of the junction unmatched. CDR1 is SGHAT and CDR2 is FQNNGV in the germline V gene. The CDR3 has 14 amino acids. The CDR3 here is CASSLIQGSYEQYV. CDR3 coding DNA: TGTGCCAGCAGCCTCATACAGGGGTCCTACGAGCAGTACGTC.

This chain uses TRBV3-1 (or the pseudogene TRBV3-2) with TRBJ2-7; tentative D call: TRBD2 (5 bases). Per germline, CDR1 LGHDT and CDR2 YNNKEL (reference sequence). With 6 bases removed from V and 3 bases from J, the gap between germline ends came to 15 bases. The CDR3 loop spans 14 amino acids. Written as DNA, the CDR3 is TGTGCCAGCAGACACAAGCCGGAGGACTACGAGCAGTACTTC. It codes for CASRHKPEDYEQYF.

The CDR3: CASSPRLSGGPDTQYF. CDR3 nucleotide sequence: TGTGCCAGTAGTCCGCGACTGAGCGGGGGCCCAGATACGCAGTATTTT. The gene calls are TRBV19 and TRBJ2-3; 8 nucleotides line up with TRBD2. There are 16 residues in the CDR3. Trimming at V came to 5 bases and at J to 4 bases, leaving 11 bases not matched to a gene. Germline assignment: CDR1 LNHDA and CDR2 SQIVND (reference sequence).

A word on this clone: A read error may produce the germline difference seen at one junction end. The V and J genes are TRBV18 and TRBJ1-1; the D is unclear. In germline, CDR1 is KGHSH, CDR2 LQKENI. The CDR3 runs to 15 residues. CDR3 coding DNA: TGTGCCAGCTCACCAGAGGTTCTATCGAACGCTGAAGCTTTCTTT. It specifies CASSPEVLSNAEAFF.

V usage is TRBV11-3 and J usage is TRBJ1-1; D is ambiguous. The CDR3 sequence is 14 residues long. Trimming pared 3 bases from V and 1 base from J, leaving 9 bases between. From germline, CDR1 is SGHNT and CDR2 YENEEA. The CDR3 reads CASSFGGQNTEAFF. The CDR3 DNA follows: TGTGCCAGCAGCTTCGGAGGGCAGAACACTGAAGCTTTCTTT. Filled out from reference TRBV11-3 and TRBJ1-1, the complete variable domain reads EAGVVQSPRYKIIEKKQPVAFWCNPISGHNTLYWYLQNLGQGPELLIRYENEEAVDDSQLPKDRFSAERLKGVDSTLKIQPAELGDSAVYLCASSFGGQNTEAFFGQGTRLTVV.

The J gene is TRBJ2-7, the V gene TRBV4-2, with 8 nucleotides matching TRBD2. The CDR3 totals 14 residues. The V gene's germline CDR1 is LGHNA and CDR2 YNFKEQ. J gave up 2 bases and V 7 bases, and 7 bases lay outside the gene matches. The CDR3 loop is CASILMTSAYEQYV. CDR3 DNA sequence: TGTGCCAGCATCCTAATGACTAGCGCCTACGAGCAGTACGTC.

This rearrangement joins TRBV28 to TRBJ2-1, with D tentatively TRBD1 (5 bases). CDR1 is MDHEN, CDR2 SYDVKM, per germline. CDR3 length: 13 residues. Trimming removed 5 bases at V and 2 bases at J, with 7 bases between. The CDR3 DNA sequence: TGTGCCAGCAGTATGGGGCCCTACAATGAGCAGTTCTTC. Its translation: CASSMGPYNEQFF.

The chain uses TRBV11-2 and TRBJ2-1; possibly TRBD2 for D (6 bases). Trimming stripped 6 bases from V and 2 bases from J, with 11 bases between. The CDR3 is made up of 14 amino acids. Germline V gene lookup returns CDR1 SGHAT and CDR2 FQNNGV. The CDR3 here is CASSEWGAYNEQFF. The CDR3 DNA reads as TGTGCCAGCAGTGAATGGGGGGCCTACAATGAGCAGTTCTTC. Looking up the rest from reference TRBV11-2 and TRBJ2-1 gives the full variable domain: EAGVAQSPRYKIIEKRQSVAFWCNPISGHATLYWYQQILGQGPKLLIQFQNNGVVDDSQLPKDRFSAERLKGVDSTLKIQPAKLEDSAVYLCASSEWGAYNEQFFGPGTRLTVL.

The chain has TRBV6-1 and TRBJ1-5; D is unclear. Germline V gene data show CDR1 as MNHNS and CDR2 as SASEGT. V shed 2 bases and J shed 0 bases, with 14 bases lying between them. The CDR3 length is 17 residues. CDR3 DNA sequence: TGTGCCAGCAGTGAATCCGTGGGAGGTCATAGCAATCAGCCCCAGCATTTT. Translated: CASSESVGGHSNQPQHF.

This sequence joins TRBV6-5 and TRBJ1-5; TRBD1 agrees at 10 bases. Trimming removed 6 bases from V and 9 bases from J; junction bases left unmatched: 8. The CDR3 totals 14 residues. Germline CDR1 reads MNHEY; CDR2 reads SVGAGI. CDR3 bases: TGTGCCAGCAGCCCCGGGACAGGGGAACTGCCCCAGCATTTT. The encoded protein is CASSPGTGELPQHF.

J is TRBJ2-7 and V is TRBV27; TRBD1 matches at 8 bases. CDR3 length equals 15 residues. V lost 5 bases to trimming and J lost 0 bases; unmatched junction nucleotides: 6. Germline V gives CDR1 MNHEY, CDR2 SMNVEV (reference sequence). The CDR3 here is CASSALTGDSYEQYV. The CDR3 DNA is TGTGCCAGCAGTGCATTGACAGGGGACTCCTACGAGCAGTACGTC.

The table lists this clone with a few counts. V gene TRBV5-1 combines with J gene TRBJ1-3; TRBD1 is a possible D gene (5 bases). The CDR3 totals 15 residues. Germline CDR1 is SGHRS and CDR2 is YFSETQ. V was clipped by 0 bases and J by 4 bases, with 11 bases between them. The CDR3 coding sequence is TGCGCCAGCAGCTTGGGGGGCGCCCCCGGAAACACCATATATTTT. Translating it yields CASSLGGAPGNTIYF.